This T cell receptor (beta chain) stems from a study of pediatric ulcerative colitis. The protocol was immunoSEQ multiplex PCR, while the TCRdb copy is restricted to in-frame clones and leaves out a portion. The sample yields roughly 60,000 clones, 85% to 90% seen once. The CDR3 is 17 residues long. The germline CDR1 and CDR2 sequences are SGHDT and YYEEEE. J was trimmed by 2 bases and V by 1 base; bases with no gene match: 7. Notes on this clone: Its target is not known.

Whole-study findings and limits: This repertoire reflects total lymphocytes rather than subpopulations like regulatory T cells. Ulcerative colitis patients shared more blood-rectal clones than controls.

This TCR was sampled from a boy aged 5-17 years who was a control in a study of pediatric ulcerative colitis. Material for sequencing was blood. The chain carries TRBV5-6 and TRBJ2-2; 8 nucleotides line up with TRBD1. CDR3 protein: CASSLIKGQDNTGELFF. In DNA form, the CDR3 reads TGTGCCAGCAGCTTGATAAAGGGACAGGATAACACCGGGGAGCTGTTTTTT.